This T cell receptor (beta chain) was identified during a study of technical replicates of blood from several donors. The data were produced by immunoSEQ multiplex PCR, yet TCRdb's version contains in-frame clones alone and is incomplete. This repertoire shows around 84,000 clones, 95% to 98% found once; its top ten account for approximately 0.14%. The sample consisted of T cells isolated from PBMCs. The receptor was derived from a human donor in good health.

In DNA, the CDR3 is TGCAGCTATGAGAACAGTCTGAAGGGGGGCTACACCTTC. Its translation is CSYENSLKGGYTF. J is TRBJ1-2 and V is TRBV29-1; D might be TRBD1 (5 bases). This CDR3 is built from 13 residues. From germline, CDR1 is SQVTM and CDR2 ANQGSEA. The V end lost 8 bases, the J end lost 8 bases, and 21 bases lay between the germline ends.